This T cell receptor (beta chain) came from a study of early T cells in non-severe SARS-CoV-2 infection. This clonotype was seen at least ten times. TCRdb recomputed calls from the 5' RACE reads with MiXCR, one row per CDR3 protein. The sample has tens of thousands of distinct CDR3 sequences, around 10% seen once. V lost 7 bases and J 3 bases, leaving 15 bases between the germline ends. Germline V gene data show CDR1 as MNHEY and CDR2 as SMNVEV (reference sequence). The CDR3 sequence is 15 residues long. The sequencing used whole blood, collected at baseline. This sequence was found in an adult who was a healthcare worker with PCR-confirmed SARS-CoV-2 infection or an uninfected control (not recorded which). The chain couples TRBV27 to TRBJ2-2; tentatively, D is TRBD1 (5 bases). Here the CDR3 reads CASTPMGRDTGELFF. CDR3 bases: TGTGCCAGCACCCCTATGGGGCGCGACACCGGGGAGCTGTTTTTT.